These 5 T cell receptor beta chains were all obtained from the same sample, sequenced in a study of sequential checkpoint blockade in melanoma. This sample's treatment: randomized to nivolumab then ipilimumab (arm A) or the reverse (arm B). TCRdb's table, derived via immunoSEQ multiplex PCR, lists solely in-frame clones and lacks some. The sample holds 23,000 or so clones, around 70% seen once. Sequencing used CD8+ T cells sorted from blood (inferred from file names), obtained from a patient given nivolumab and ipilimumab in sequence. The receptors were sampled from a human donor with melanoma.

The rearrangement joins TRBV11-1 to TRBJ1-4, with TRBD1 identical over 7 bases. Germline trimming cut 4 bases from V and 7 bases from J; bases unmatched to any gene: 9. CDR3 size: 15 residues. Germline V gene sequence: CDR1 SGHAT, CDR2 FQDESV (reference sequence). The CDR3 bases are TGTGCCAGCAGCTCCCGGGACAGCGGACCTGAAAAACTGTTTTTT. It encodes CASSSRDSGPEKLFF.

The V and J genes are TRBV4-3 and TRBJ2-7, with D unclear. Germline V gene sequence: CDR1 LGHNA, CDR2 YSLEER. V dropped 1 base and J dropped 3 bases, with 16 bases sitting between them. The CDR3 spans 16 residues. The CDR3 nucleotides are TGCGCCAGCAGCCAAGTCATGACTGCCCCCCTCTACGAGCAGTACTTC. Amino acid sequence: CASSQVMTAPLYEQYF.

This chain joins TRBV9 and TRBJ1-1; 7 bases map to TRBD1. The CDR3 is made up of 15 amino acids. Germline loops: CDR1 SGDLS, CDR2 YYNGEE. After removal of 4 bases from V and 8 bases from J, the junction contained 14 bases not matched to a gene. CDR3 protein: CASSTSDRSASEAFF. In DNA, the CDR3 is TGTGCCAGCAGCACCTCGGACAGGAGCGCTTCAGAAGCTTTCTTT.

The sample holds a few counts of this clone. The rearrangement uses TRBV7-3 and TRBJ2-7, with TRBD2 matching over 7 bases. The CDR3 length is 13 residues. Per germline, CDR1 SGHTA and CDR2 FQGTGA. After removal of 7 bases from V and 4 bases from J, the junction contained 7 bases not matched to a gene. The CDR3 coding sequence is TGTGCCAGCATCGAGTGGGGGGGATACGAGCAGTACTTC. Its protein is CASIEWGGYEQYF.

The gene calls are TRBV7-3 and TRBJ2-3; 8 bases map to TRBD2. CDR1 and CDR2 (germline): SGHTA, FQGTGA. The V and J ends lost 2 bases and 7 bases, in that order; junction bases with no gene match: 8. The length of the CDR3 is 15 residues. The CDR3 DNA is TGTGCCAGCAGCTTAGGAGCGGGGGCGCTCCATACGCAGTATTTT. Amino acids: CASSLGAGALHTQYF. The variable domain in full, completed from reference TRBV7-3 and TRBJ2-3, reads GAGVSQTPSNKVTEKGKYVELRCDPISGHTALYWYRQSLGQGPEFLIYFQGTGAADDSGLPNDRFFAVRPEGSVSTLKIQRTERGDSAVYLCASSLGAGALHTQYFGPGTRLTVL.